This T cell receptor beta chain is from a study of response to subunit inactivated influenza vaccine. Regarding the study as a whole: There was a suggestion from the authors that each seasonal influenza vaccination recruits few new T cells.

At least ten counts were recorded for this clonotype. Its antigen remains unknown. TCRdb reprocessed the RT-PCR reads with MiXCR, giving one entry per CDR3 protein. Here the sample spans 490,000 or so distinct CDR3 sequences, around 8% being singletons. This CDR3 is 13 amino acids long. Germline-derived CDR1 and CDR2 are SGHTA and FQGNSA. The germline V and J ends were trimmed by 8 bases and 0 bases, with 7 bases remaining between them. This material consisted of PBMCs from blood, taken around 25 months after vaccination. The chain couples TRBV7-2 to TRBJ2-2; no firm D call. The sequence was collected from a man aged 50-75 years who received an inactivated influenza vaccine. The CDR3 DNA reads as TGTGCCAGCCGACATTCGAACACCGGGGAGCTGTTTTTT. It specifies CASRHSNTGELFF.